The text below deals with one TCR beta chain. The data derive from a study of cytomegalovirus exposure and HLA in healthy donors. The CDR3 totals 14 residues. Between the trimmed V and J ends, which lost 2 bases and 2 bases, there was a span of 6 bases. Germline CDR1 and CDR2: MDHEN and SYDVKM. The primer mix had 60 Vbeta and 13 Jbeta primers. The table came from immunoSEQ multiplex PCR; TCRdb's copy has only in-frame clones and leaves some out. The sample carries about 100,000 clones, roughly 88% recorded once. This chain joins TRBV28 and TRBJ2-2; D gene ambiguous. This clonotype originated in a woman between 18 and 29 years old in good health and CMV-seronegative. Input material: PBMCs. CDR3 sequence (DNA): TGTGCCAGCAGTTTACAGGAAAACACCGGGGAGCTGTTTTTT. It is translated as CASSLQENTGELFF.